This TCR beta chain was sequenced for a study of cytomegalovirus exposure and HLA in healthy donors. General study findings and limits: Earlier analysis yielded a pattern in which most TCR beta V segments were productive about 87% or about 30% of the time.

Primers for the PCR totalled 60 Vbeta and 13 Jbeta. Here immunoSEQ multiplex PCR was the method, and the copy in TCRdb shows in-frame clones only, minus some. The repertoire includes 170,000 or so clones, 77% of them detected once, and 3.7% sits in the top ten. Regarding this clone: The antigen is unknown.

V was trimmed by 4 bases and J by 1 base, leaving 15 bases between them. The CDR3 runs to 16 residues. Germline CDR1 SGHNT, CDR2 YYREEE (reference sequence). Sequenced material: PBMCs. The chain has TRBV5-4 and TRBJ2-1, with D uncertain. This receptor was taken from a woman aged 60-70 years in good health and CMV-seropositive. CDR3 sequence (DNA): TGTGCCAGCAGCCCCGGGTCCGAGCTTTCCTACAATGAGCAGTTCTTC. Translating it yields CASSPGSELSYNEQFF.